The 6 T cell receptor beta chains given below trace back to one sample, sequenced in a study of T cell responses to AZD1222 COVID-19 vaccine (dated by TCRdb to the early 2020s). The library was built by means of the immunoSEQ multiplex PCR assay. TCRdb's version of the immuneACCESS table is confined to in-frame rearrangements and falls short of the full clone set. An unresolved V gene accounts for under half of the shortfall where checked; the remainder is of unknown origin. This sample has 150,000 or so clones in its table, and roughly nine tenths of those were observed once. The biggest ten clones account for approximately 5.1% of the sample. Read against the paper, the sample's time point label means: baseline before first vaccination. The sample's treatment or condition, from its label and the paper: meningococcal conjugate vaccine given as trial control. Specimen: peripheral blood, collected on day 0 of MenACWY control vaccination. All receptors derive from an adult in good health.

V usage is TRBV7-9 and J usage is TRBJ1-1; tentatively, D is TRBD1 (6 bases). V lost 3 bases and J lost 5, with 16 bases in between. Germline lookup yields CDR1 SEHNR and CDR2 FQNEAQ (reference sequence). The CDR3 sequence is 15 residues long. CDR3 nucleotides: TGTGCCAGCAGCTTTGGGACACGAAAGTGGACTGAAGCTTTCTTT. Translating gives CASSFGTRKWTEAFF.

The CDR3 coding sequence is TGTGCCAGCAGCGTAGAACTAGCGGGAGGGCGGGACACAGATACGCAGTATTTT. Residues: CASSVELAGGRDTDTQYF. V gene TRBV9 combines with J gene TRBJ2-3, with 13 positions matching TRBD2. The junction had 6 bases not matched to a gene; V was cut back by 0 bases and J by 2 bases. The CDR3 spans 18 residues. Germline V gene sequence: CDR1 SGDLS, CDR2 YYNGEE.

The chain couples TRBV7-9 to TRBJ2-1; D is tentatively TRBD1 or TRBD2 (6 bases each). The CDR3 runs to 15 residues. The germline V and J ends were trimmed by 2 bases and 0 bases, with 8 bases remaining between them. CDR1 is SEHNR and CDR2 is FQNEAQ in the germline V gene (reference sequence). CDR3 bases: TGTGCCAGCAGCTTACCGGGGGCCTCCTACAATGAGCAGTTCTTC. This gives the protein CASSLPGASYNEQFF.

V and J are TRBV6-1 and TRBJ2-7, with TRBD1 identical over 9 bases. V shed 4 bases, J shed 4 bases, and the junction held 11 bases outside the gene matches. The CDR3 has 16 residues. CDR1 and CDR2 from the germline V gene are MNHNS and SASEGT. The DNA of the CDR3 is TGTGCCAGCAGTGTCGCGCCTCGACAGGGGGTGTACGAGCAGTACGTC. The encoded protein is CASSVAPRQGVYEQYV.

CDR3 loop: CASVGTGRTEAFF. In DNA form, the CDR3 reads TGCGCCAGCGTTGGGACAGGGAGGACTGAAGCTTTCTTT. This chain links TRBV4-1 with TRBJ1-1, with 9 positions matching TRBD1. Germline assignment: CDR1 MGHRA and CDR2 YSYEKL. The CDR3 consists of 13 residues. The junction had 6 bases not matched to a gene; V was cut back by 8 bases and J by 5 bases.

This rearrangement joins TRBV30 to TRBJ1-1; TRBD1 aligns across 9 bases. Germline V gene data show CDR1 as GTSNPN and CDR2 as SVGIG (reference sequence). This CDR3 has 15 amino acids. Trimming removed 4 bases from V and 1 base from J; junction bases left unmatched: 7. CDR3 amino acids: CAWTRTGAKNTEAFF. In DNA, the CDR3 is TGTGCCTGGACTCGGACAGGGGCCAAGAACACTGAAGCTTTCTTT.